This TCR beta chain is from a study of T cell changes during pregnancy in multiple sclerosis. This table comes from immunoSEQ multiplex PCR, and its TCRdb copy is limited to in-frame clones, with some not included. The profile shows about 100,000 clones, about 92% of them singletons. The ends were cut back, 2 bases at V and 0 bases at J, with 9 bases in the middle. The CDR3 sequence is 15 residues long. CDR1 is WSHSY and CDR2 is SAAADI in the germline V gene. The sequencing here drew on peripheral blood, taken in the second trimester of pregnancy. This receptor was obtained from a female donor with multiple sclerosis, enrolled in a pregnancy study. The rearrangement links TRBV10-2 to TRBJ2-3, with D possibly TRBD2 on 5 matching bases. The CDR3 spells CASSELGGSTDTQYF. In nucleotides, the CDR3 is TGCGCCAGCAGTGAGCTCGGCGGGAGCACAGATACGCAGTATTTT.